This TCR beta chain was recovered during a study of blood T cells in healthy people across ages. Overall study results and limits: Fewer expanded clones and more diversity marked long-lived versus aged donors.

This CDR3 is built from 15 residues. Germline V CDR1 and CDR2: LGHNA, YSLEER. V was cut by 0 bases and J by 5 bases, with 13 bases left in between. The use of a sample-barcoded 5' primer and a J-beta primer mix characterized a second PCR of roughly 6 to 11 cycles. TCRdb called the 5' RACE reads again in MiXCR, with one record for every CDR3 protein. This sample has about 1.1 million distinct CDR3 sequences, with around two fifths found just once. With respect to this clonotype: Its target is unknown.

The rearrangement joins TRBV4-3 to TRBJ1-1; D gene uncertain. Material: blood. The sequence came from a young man in good health. CDR3 in amino acids: CASSQDPLGLTEAFF. The CDR3 coding sequence is TGCGCCAGCAGCCAAGACCCATTGGGATTGACTGAAGCTTTCTTT.